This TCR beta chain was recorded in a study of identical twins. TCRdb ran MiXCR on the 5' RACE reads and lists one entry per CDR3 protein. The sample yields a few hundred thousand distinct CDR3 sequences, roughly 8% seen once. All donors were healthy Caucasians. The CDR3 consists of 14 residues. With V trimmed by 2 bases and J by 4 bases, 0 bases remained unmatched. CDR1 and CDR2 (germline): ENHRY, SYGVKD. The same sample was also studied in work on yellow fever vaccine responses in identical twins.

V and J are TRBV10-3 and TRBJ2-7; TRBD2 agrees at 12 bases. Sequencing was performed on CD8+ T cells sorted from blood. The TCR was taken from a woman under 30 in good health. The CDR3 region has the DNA TGTGCCATCAGTGAGACTAGCGGGGGGTACGAGCAGTACTTC. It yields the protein CAISETSGGYEQYF.